The 17 T cell receptor beta chains in this list originate from one sample, sequenced in a study of blood T cell repertoires in COVID-19. The repertoire was sequenced with immunoSEQ multiplex PCR; TCRdb's copy has only in-frame clones and lacks some. The sample lists under 350,000 clones; 83% were seen once. Material: peripheral blood. These receptors all come from a woman between 45 and 65 years old who had recovered from COVID-19.

The chain joins TRBV9 to TRBJ1-4, with 10 bases fitting TRBD1. From germline, CDR1 is SGDLS and CDR2 YYNGEE. The CDR3 has 17 residues. After removal of 4 bases from V and 8 bases from J, the junction contained 14 bases not matched to a gene. The CDR3 DNA is TGTGCCAGCAGCCGGGCGGCGGGGACAGGGGAGGGCGAAAAACTGTTTTTT. Amino acids: CASSRAAGTGEGEKLFF.

The count of this clone is one. The chain recombines TRBV19 with TRBJ2-1, with D perhaps matching TRBD2 (7 bases). Per the germline V gene, CDR1 is LNHDA and CDR2 is SQIVND (reference sequence). This CDR3 region has 16 residues. The V end lost 5 bases, the J end lost 3 bases, and 17 bases lay between the germline ends. This CDR3 is CASSSQGGGYYNEQFF. The CDR3 region has the DNA TGTGCCAGTAGTTCCCAAGGCGGGGGCTACTACAATGAGCAGTTCTTC.

This chain connects TRBV5-4 to TRBJ1-2, with D tentatively TRBD1 (5 bases). Germline-derived CDR1 and CDR2 are SGHNT and YYREEE (reference sequence). Trimming shortened V by 1 base and J by 3 bases, and 10 bases separated the two germline ends. The CDR3 has 14 amino acids. The CDR3 is CASSLWGGDYGYTF. The CDR3, as DNA: TGTGCCAGCAGCTTGTGGGGGGGAGACTATGGCTACACCTTC.

V usage is TRBV11-1 and J usage is TRBJ2-3; D is perhaps TRBD2 (6 bases). The CDR3 loop spans 13 amino acids. The ends were cut back, 3 bases at V and 6 bases at J, with 10 bases in the middle. Per germline, CDR1 SGHAT and CDR2 FQDESV (reference sequence). CDR3 nucleotides: TGTGCCAGCAGCTTCGGGACTTTGGATACGCAGTATTTT. It encodes CASSFGTLDTQYF.

The V and J genes are TRBV12-3 or TRBV12-4 and TRBJ2-5; a weak D match, TRBD1 (6 bases). The CDR3 contains 13 residues. V was clipped by 7 bases and J by 7 bases, with 16 bases between them. Here the CDR3 reads CASTRQVDGTQYF. The CDR3 DNA reads TGTGCCAGCACTCGACAGGTAGACGGGACCCAGTACTTC.

This sequence joins TRBV7-2 and TRBJ2-7; 7 nucleotides align to TRBD1. The CDR3 is 14 amino acids. Trimming cost V 5 bases and J 7 bases; bases outside gene matches: 11. Germline CDR1 reads SGHTA; CDR2 reads FQGNSA. CDR3 nucleotide sequence: TGTGCCAGCAGCCAACAGGGGTCTCAGGAAGAGCAGTACTTC. Its translation is CASSQQGSQEEQYF.

This chain's CDR3 is CASSLAGGLAGGETQYF. CDR3 nucleotides: TGTGCCAGCAGCTTAGCCGGGGGACTAGCGGGAGGGGAGACCCAGTACTTC. V usage is TRBV7-2 and J usage is TRBJ2-5; 16 bases map to TRBD2. V shed 0 bases, J shed 5 bases, and the junction held 3 bases outside the gene matches. The CDR3 has 17 residues. Germline values: CDR1 SGHTA, CDR2 FQGNSA.

The chain is built from TRBV5-1 and TRBJ2-3; D may be TRBD2 (6 bases). The CDR3 has 15 residues. Germline loops: CDR1 SGHRS, CDR2 YFSETQ. Trimming stripped 7 bases from V and 2 bases from J, with 17 bases between. CDR3 in amino acids: CASQTGGAYTDTQYF. In DNA, the CDR3 is TGCGCCAGCCAGACGGGCGGGGCCTACACAGATACGCAGTATTTT. Complete variable domain (other parts from reference TRBV5-1 and TRBJ2-3): KAGVTQTPRYLIKTRGQQVTLSCSPISGHRSVSWYQQTPGQGLQFLFEYFSETQRNKGNFPGRFSGRQFSNSRSEMNVSTLELGDSALYLCASQTGGAYTDTQYFGPGTRLTVL.

This clone showed up just once. V is TRBV7-9 and J is TRBJ2-5; TRBD1 aligns across 9 bases. The CDR3 has 15 residues. The V and J ends lost 5 bases and 2 bases, in that order; junction bases with no gene match: 6. Germline lookup yields CDR1 SEHNR and CDR2 FQNEAQ (reference sequence). CDR3 in DNA: TGTGCCAGCAGCCCCGCGACAGGGGGACAAGAGACCCAGTACTTC. Translating gives CASSPATGGQETQYF. Using reference TRBV7-9 and TRBJ2-5 for the parts outside the CDR3, the full variable domain is DTGVSQNPRHKITKRGQNVTFRCDPISEHNRLYWYRQTLGQGPEFLTYFQNEAQLEKSRLLSDRFSAERPKGSFSTLEIQRTEQGDSAMYLCASSPATGGQETQYFGPGTRLLVL.

This chain joins TRBV7-3 and TRBJ2-1; the D gene is possibly TRBD1 (6 bases). Germline assignment: CDR1 SGHTA and CDR2 FQGTGA. The CDR3 sequence is 16 residues long. V shed 0 bases and J shed 9 bases, with 18 bases lying between them. The CDR3 sequence is CASSLTPGAMSGEQFF. CDR3 nucleotide sequence: TGTGCCAGCAGCTTAACACCAGGGGCCATGTCGGGTGAGCAGTTCTTC.

The chain employs TRBV7-7 and TRBJ2-1, with 11 bases lining up with TRBD2. The CDR3 runs to 16 residues. CDR1 is SSHAT, CDR2 FNYEAQ, per germline (reference sequence). Trimming cost V 5 bases and J 5 bases; bases outside gene matches: 8. CDR3 sequence: CASSPLGTSGHNEQFF. DNA for the CDR3: TGTGCCAGCAGCCCCCTAGGGACTAGCGGCCACAATGAGCAGTTCTTC.

V usage is TRBV11-1 and J usage is TRBJ2-2, with a tentative D call TRBD1 (5 bases). This CDR3 contains 15 residues. V was trimmed by 4 bases and J by 4 bases, leaving 13 bases between them. Germline V gene lookup returns CDR1 SGHAT and CDR2 FQDESV (reference sequence). The CDR3 loop is CASSSQGRGTGELFF. Written as DNA, the CDR3 is TGTGCCAGCAGCTCTCAGGGCCGTGGCACCGGGGAGCTGTTTTTT.

This clone was counted a single time. The CDR3 DNA reads TGCGCCAGCAGCCAAGTGGAGGTTAGCAATCAGCCCCAGCATTTT. Translating gives CASSQVEVSNQPQHF. This rearrangement joins TRBV4-1 to TRBJ1-5; D unclear. This CDR3 has 15 amino acids. Per germline, CDR1 MGHRA and CDR2 YSYEKL. V lost 1 base and J lost 0, with 7 bases in between.

The chain recombines TRBV30 with TRBJ2-5; 7 bases match TRBD1. The CDR3 is 15 residues long. J was trimmed by 4 bases and V by 0 bases; bases with no gene match: 8. Germline V gene data show CDR1 as GTSNPN and CDR2 as SVGIG (reference sequence). Here the CDR3 reads CAWSVKAGGRETQYF. In DNA, the CDR3 is TGTGCCTGGAGTGTAAAGGCAGGGGGTCGAGAGACCCAGTACTTC.

The CDR3 region is CASTPTRGIYNEQFF. CDR3 bases: TGTGCCAGCACCCCGACAAGAGGGATATACAATGAGCAGTTCTTC. The chain joins TRBV11-2 to TRBJ2-1; D might be TRBD2 (5 bases). CDR1 is SGHAT and CDR2 is FQNNGV in the germline V gene. The CDR3 contains 15 residues. Between the trimmed V and J ends, which lost 7 bases and 4 bases, there was a span of 17 bases.

Concerning this clone itself: The conserved phenylalanine or tryptophan is not found at the CDR3 terminus, so this likely reflects a read error. The chain couples TRBV5-1 to TRBJ1-4; D may be TRBD1 (5 bases). The CDR3 sequence is 14 residues long. Germline V CDR1 and CDR2: SGHRS, YFSETQ. Trimming left V 2 bases short and J 8 bases short, with 13 bases between. The CDR3 reads CASSLGRVKEKLFL. As DNA, the CDR3 is TGCGCCAGCAGCTTAGGCAGGGTAAAGGAAAAACTGTTTCTT.

V is TRBV5-3 and J is TRBJ2-7; the D is unclear. Being an ORF, TRBV5-3 has a function that is uncertain. The CDR3 sequence is 12 residues long. V was clipped by 3 bases and J by 7 bases, with 11 bases between them. The CDR3: CARSYEDGEQYF. The CDR3 DNA is TGTGCCAGAAGCTACGAGGATGGGGAGCAGTACTTC.